Listed here is a single T cell receptor beta chain. Its antigen is currently unknown. This entry comes from a study of cytomegalovirus exposure and HLA in healthy donors. Study-level points and caveats: It was reported that the classifier diagnosed cytomegalovirus status with high specificity and sensitivity in both the original and validation cohorts. The TCR clusters that emerged in the first cohort tended, a later analysis found, to co-occur in the approximately 110 validation repertoires. Specificity of a few CMV-associated chains for CMV antigens was verified in vitro. The authors listed about 170 TCR beta chains as cytomegalovirus-associated.

TCRdb's copy holds only in-frame clones and misses some; the assay was immunoSEQ multiplex PCR. Here the sample spans more than 85,000 clones, over 75% being singletons. CDR3 length equals 14 residues. With 3 bases removed from V and 0 bases from J, the gap between germline ends came to 9 bases. Per germline, CDR1 SEHNR and CDR2 FQNEAQ (reference sequence). Sequenced sample: PBMCs. The V call is TRBV7-9, the J call TRBJ2-7; D unresolved. The origin of this receptor is a woman aged 30 to 39 in good health and CMV-seropositive. CDR3 amino acids: CASSFQVSSYEQYF. The CDR3 DNA sequence: TGTGCCAGCAGCTTCCAGGTGAGCTCCTACGAGCAGTACTTC. Variable domain in full (rest from reference TRBV7-9 and TRBJ2-7): DTGVSQNPRHKITKRGQNVTFRCDPISEHNRLYWYRQTLGQGPEFLTYFQNEAQLEKSRLLSDRFSAERPKGSFSTLEIQRTEQGDSAMYLCASSFQVSSYEQYFGPGTRLTVT.